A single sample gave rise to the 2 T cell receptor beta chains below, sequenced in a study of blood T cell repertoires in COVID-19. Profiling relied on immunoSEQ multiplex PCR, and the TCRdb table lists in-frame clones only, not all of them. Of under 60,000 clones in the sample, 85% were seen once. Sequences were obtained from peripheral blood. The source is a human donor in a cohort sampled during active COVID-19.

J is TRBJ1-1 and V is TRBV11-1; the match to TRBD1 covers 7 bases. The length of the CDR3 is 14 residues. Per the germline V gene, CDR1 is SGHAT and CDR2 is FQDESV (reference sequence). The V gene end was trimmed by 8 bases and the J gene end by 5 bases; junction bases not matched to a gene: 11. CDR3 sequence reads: CASPDRLRNTEAFF. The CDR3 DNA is TGTGCCAGCCCGGACAGGTTGAGGAATACTGAAGCTTTCTTT.

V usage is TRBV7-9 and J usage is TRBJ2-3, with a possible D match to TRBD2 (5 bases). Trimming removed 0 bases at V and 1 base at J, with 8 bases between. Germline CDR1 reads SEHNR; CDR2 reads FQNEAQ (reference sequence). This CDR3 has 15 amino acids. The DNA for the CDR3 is TGTGCCAGCAGCTTAGCGGGAGTGGGCACAGATACGCAGTATTTT. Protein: CASSLAGVGTDTQYF.